The sequence of this T cell receptor (beta chain) was determined in a study of Ad26.COV2.S vaccination and SARS-CoV-2 variants. Specified treatment: over 15 received Ad26.COV2.S at low or high dose, single or two shots; 5 received placebo; per-sample allocation not given. Samples were taken on day 63 after the first vaccine or placebo injection. Cohort 1b enrolled adults aged 18-55 years in Boston. Participants' vaccine, an Ad26 vector, delivered Wuhan-strain SARS-CoV-2 spike. With regard to this clone: The antigen remains undetermined.

The protocol was immunoSEQ multiplex PCR, while the TCRdb copy is restricted to in-frame clones and leaves out a portion. The table records fewer than 800,000 clones, roughly 90% of them present only once. Study-wide results and limits: People who got the vaccine or the placebo had similar non-spike TCR breadth. It was reported that spike-specific CD8+ and CD4+ T cell responses were substantially broad after vaccination.

CDR3 length equals 15 residues. V lost 5 bases to trimming and J lost 2 bases; unmatched junction nucleotides: 3. Germline V gene sequence: CDR1 SNHLY, CDR2 FYNNEI. V is TRBV2 and J is TRBJ2-6; TRBD1 agrees at 7 bases. Sequences were derived from peripheral blood, sampled in a trial of Ad26.COV2.S vaccine versus placebo. The clonotype comes from a person between 18 and 59 years old who received the Ad26.COV2.S COVID-19 vaccine or a placebo. The CDR3 coding sequence is TGTGCCAGCAGTCCCGACAGGGCTGGGGCCAACGTCCTGACTTTC. Protein sequence: CASSPDRAGANVLTF.